Sequencing of this T cell receptor beta chain was carried out in a study of blood T cell repertoires in COVID-19. The germline V and J ends were trimmed by 6 bases and 5 bases, with 5 bases remaining between them. Per germline, CDR1 SGHNT and CDR2 YYREEE (reference sequence). CDR3 size: 11 residues. The repertoire was sequenced with immunoSEQ multiplex PCR; TCRdb's copy has only in-frame clones and lacks some. The sample records around 83,000 clones, more than 75% being singletons. This clonotype was sampled from a woman in her seventies with acute or convalescent COVID-19. The chain recombines TRBV5-4 with TRBJ1-4; D is unclear. Sample: peripheral blood. The chain's CDR3 is CASTINEKLFF. CDR3 DNA sequence: TGTGCCAGCACCATCAATGAAAAACTGTTTTTT.